These 3 T cell receptor beta chains originate from one sample sequenced in a study of early T cells in non-severe SARS-CoV-2 infection. TCRdb re-called the 5' RACE reads through MiXCR, storing one row per CDR3 protein. The table lists about 20,000 distinct CDR3 sequences, about 4.9% of them singletons. The sequenced material came from whole blood. These receptors were collected from an adult who was a healthcare worker with PCR-confirmed SARS-CoV-2 infection or an uninfected control (not recorded which).

At least ten counts were recorded for this clonotype. This rearrangement joins TRBV7-2 to TRBJ1-2; the match to TRBD1 covers 8 bases. J was trimmed by 4 bases and V by 5 bases; bases with no gene match: 6. Germline CDR1 reads SGHTA; CDR2 reads FQGNSA. This CDR3 contains 14 residues. This CDR3 is CASSPKGQVYGYTF. Written as DNA, the CDR3 is TGTGCCAGCAGCCCAAAGGGACAGGTCTATGGCTACACCTTC. Using reference TRBV7-2 and TRBJ1-2 for the parts outside the CDR3, the full variable domain is GAGVSQSPSNKVTEKGKDVELRCDPISGHTALYWYRQSLGQGLEFLIYFQGNSAPDKSGLPSDRFSAERTGGSVSTLTIQRTQQEDSAVYLCASSPKGQVYGYTFGSGTRLTVV.

This clonotype came up many times. The chain has TRBV11-2 and TRBJ2-1; a weak D match, TRBD2 (6 bases). Trimming shortened V by 5 bases and J by 5 bases, and 19 bases separated the two germline ends. The CDR3 sequence is 16 residues long. The germline CDR1 and CDR2 sequences are SGHAT and FQNNGV. CDR3 nucleotide sequence: TGTGCCAGCAGCCGCACCCGGGGGAACGGGAACAATGAGCAGTTCTTC. Protein product: CASSRTRGNGNNEQFF.

The table lists this clonotype with a few counts. The chain uses TRBV29-1 and TRBJ2-1, with D possibly being TRBD2 (5 bases). The CDR3 is made up of 13 amino acids. Trimming removed 8 bases at V and 0 bases at J, with 11 bases between. CDR1 and CDR2 (germline): SQVTM, ANQGSEA. This CDR3 is CSSLRASYNEQFF. In DNA form, the CDR3 reads TGCAGCTCCCTGCGGGCCTCCTACAATGAGCAGTTCTTC.